This T cell receptor beta chain was sequenced in a study of cytomegalovirus exposure and HLA in healthy donors. PCR primers comprised 60 Vbeta and 13 Jbeta primers. Clones were sequenced by immunoSEQ multiplex PCR, and TCRdb holds only the in-frame ones, with some missing. There are about 170,000 clones in the sample; over 60% occur only once, and around 0.89% lies in the top ten. As for this clone: Antigen specificity is unknown.

The study, taken as a whole, reports: Near-uniform donor sequencing depth was presumed by presence/absence analyses.

Trimming cost V 2 bases and J 5 bases; bases outside gene matches: 3. The CDR3 is 13 residues long. CDR1 is GTSNPN, CDR2 SVGIG, per germline (reference sequence). This TCR was recovered from a woman aged 50 to 60 in good health and CMV-seropositive. Sequencing input: PBMCs. The rearrangement uses TRBV30 and TRBJ1-5; 7 nucleotides agree with TRBD1. The CDR3 is CAWSLQGDQPQHF. CDR3 nucleotide sequence: TGTGCCTGGAGTCTCCAGGGGGATCAGCCCCAGCATTTT.